This TCR beta chain was captured by sequencing in a study of identifying expanded T cells in peripheral blood. Collection occurred without any documented infections or immune events in donors. The table came from immunoSEQ multiplex PCR; TCRdb's copy has only in-frame clones and leaves some out. The repertoire holds tens of thousands of clones, around 81% seen once, with 19% in the top ten. V was shortened by 2 bases and J by 8 bases, with 7 bases between the two germline ends. Germline CDR1 SQVTM, CDR2 ANQGSEA. The length of the CDR3 is 11 residues. Turning to this clone: Its cognate antigen is unknown.

General observations from the study: Across healthy donors, higher total template counts meant significantly greater approximately two-week count variance. Over about two and four weeks, about 15 and 18 clones changed, versus roughly 1.2 between replicates.

The chain combines TRBV29-1 with TRBJ2-1; D is undetermined. This sequence was found in a person aged 18 to 69 in good health. The sequenced sample was blood. The CDR3 loop reads CSVERADEQFF. CDR3 DNA sequence: TGCAGCGTTGAAAGGGCTGATGAGCAGTTCTTC.